The present T cell receptor (beta chain) was sequenced within a study of blood T cell repertoires in COVID-19. Study-level background: Material from acute and convalescent COVID-19 was sourced from the United States, Italy and Spain. PBMCs, B-cell-depleted T cells, or T cells provided the cDNA or gDNA that made up the material.

Data came from immunoSEQ multiplex PCR; TCRdb stores just in-frame clones and leaves some out. The table shows about 400,000 clones, with 70% to 90% occurring only once. Trimming removed 6 bases at V and 5 bases at J, with 10 bases between. In germline, CDR1 is MNHEY, CDR2 SVGAGI. The CDR3 totals 12 residues. Participants were aged about 18 to 89 years from approximately 24 US areas. Participants reported their clinical history, and cohort assignment relied on those reports. This chain uses TRBV6-5 with TRBJ1-2; a weak D match, TRBD1 (6 bases). Sequenced input: PBMCs or T cells enriched from blood (not recorded which). This TCR was sampled from a woman in her late teens or twenties with acute COVID-19. The CDR3 DNA reads TGTGCCAGCAGGCGGACAGAGTATGGCTACACCTTC. Its translation: CASRRTEYGYTF.